This entry lists 12 T cell receptor beta chains sequenced from one sample in a study of shared clonotypes between healthy human individuals (dated by TCRdb to about 2020). Receptors were amplified or captured by the immunoSEQ multiplex PCR assay. TCRdb retrieved this table from immuneACCESS and kept in-frame rearrangements only. Not all clones are present; in checked studies, unresolved V genes account for under half, and no reason is known for the remainder. A total of 2 million to 2.5 million clones appear in this sample, more than 80% of them only once. The ten largest clones add up to about 0.39% of the sample. The sequenced sample was naive CD4+ T cells from PBMCs. What this sample's cell subset or site label stands for: CD45RA+ positively selected. Every receptor here comes from a man aged 18 to 35 in good health. Some clones in this sample may be carry-over from other donors' samples.

The V call is TRBV18, the J call TRBJ1-5; the D is unclear. Trimming removed 0 bases at V and 0 bases at J, with 12 bases between. Germline lookup yields CDR1 KGHSH and CDR2 LQKENI. The CDR3 covers 17 residues. CDR3 nucleotide sequence: TGTGCCAGCTCACCACCGCTCGGGTCGAATAGCAATCAGCCCCAGCATTTT. Protein product: CASSPPLGSNSNQPQHF.

As for this clone: This sample includes further DNA sequences coding for the same CDR3. V and J are TRBV6-6 and TRBJ2-2; D is tentatively TRBD1 or TRBD2 (5 bases each). Per the germline V gene, CDR1 is MNHNY and CDR2 is SVGAGI (reference sequence). Trimming removed 3 bases at V and 4 bases at J, with 6 bases between. This CDR3 has 13 amino acids. The CDR3 region is CASSYGGTGELFF. The DNA of the CDR3 is TGTGCCAGCAGTTATGGGGGCACCGGGGAGCTGTTTTTT.

This chain's CDR3 is CASSLAEGRRGNEQYF. The CDR3 nucleotides are TGTGCCAGCAGCTTAGCGGAGGGACGTCGGGGGAACGAGCAGTACTTC. The rearrangement joins TRBV7-9 to TRBJ2-7, with a tentative D call TRBD2 (6 bases). This CDR3 comprises 16 residues. V lost 0 bases and J 5 bases, leaving 17 bases between the germline ends. The germline V gene encodes CDR1 SEHNR and CDR2 FQNEAQ (reference sequence).

The chain couples TRBV15 to TRBJ2-1, with D possibly being TRBD1 (6 bases). Trimming pared 1 base from V and 7 bases from J, leaving 11 bases between. Germline V gives CDR1 LNHNV, CDR2 YYDKDF (reference sequence). This CDR3 has 14 residues. CDR3 sequence (DNA): TGTGCCACCAGCAGAGCCGGTCAGGGGAATGAGCAGTTCTTC. Its protein product is CATSRAGQGNEQFF.

J is TRBJ1-3 and V is TRBV15; TRBD1 matches 10 bases. This CDR3 comprises 20 residues. V lost 3 bases to trimming and J lost 1 base; unmatched junction nucleotides: 15. Germline CDR1 is LNHNV and CDR2 is YYDKDF (reference sequence). This CDR3 reads CATSSLYRDRGRGSGNTIYF. Written as DNA, the CDR3 is TGTGCCACCAGCAGCTTATACCGGGACAGGGGAAGGGGGTCTGGAAACACCATATATTTT.

A few counts support this clone. The chain links TRBV18 to TRBJ1-5, with D perhaps TRBD1 (5 bases). The CDR3 consists of 15 residues. V lost 5 bases and J lost 0, with 11 bases in between. Germline assignment: CDR1 KGHSH and CDR2 LQKENI. As DNA, the CDR3 is TGTGCCAGCTCAACGGGGGTAAATAGCAATCAGCCCCAGCATTTT. It translates to CASSTGVNSNQPQHF.

The CDR3 DNA reads TGCAGCGCTTTGACGGGGGTAGGGCTGTACTTC. Protein product: CSALTGVGLYF. This sequence joins TRBV29-1 and TRBJ2-7; D may be TRBD2 (6 bases). Germline V gives CDR1 SQVTM, CDR2 ANQGSEA. The ends were cut back, 7 bases at V and 12 bases at J, with 19 bases in the middle. This CDR3 is 11 amino acids long.

This rearrangement joins TRBV27 to TRBJ1-5; D ambiguous. The CDR3 spans 14 residues. V was cut by 4 bases and J by 4 bases, with 11 bases left in between. Looked up from germline, CDR1 is MNHEY and CDR2 is SMNVEV (reference sequence). In nucleotides, the CDR3 is TGTGCCAGCAGTTCCCTTGCGGGGAATCAGCCCCAGCATTTT. It codes for CASSSLAGNQPQHF.

V is TRBV4-3 and J is TRBJ2-7, with a weak D call TRBD1 (6 bases). The CDR3 length is 15 residues. Germline V gene data show CDR1 as LGHNA and CDR2 as YSLEER. The V end lost 4 bases, the J end lost 3 bases, and 16 bases lay between the germline ends. The CDR3 loop reads CASSRPRDTSYEQYF. The CDR3 nucleotides are TGCGCCAGCAGCCGGCCGAGGGACACAAGCTACGAGCAGTACTTC.

This sequence joins TRBV5-1 and TRBJ2-7, with TRBD2 matching over 14 bases. J was trimmed by 6 bases and V by 4 bases; bases with no gene match: 9. Per the germline V gene, CDR1 is SGHRS and CDR2 is YFSETQ. The CDR3 is 16 residues long. The CDR3 sequence: CASSRGLAGVFSEQYF. The DNA of the CDR3 is TGCGCCAGCAGCAGGGGACTAGCGGGAGTTTTCTCCGAGCAGTACTTC.

The rearrangement links TRBV18 to TRBJ1-5; D gene uncertain. Germline values: CDR1 KGHSH, CDR2 LQKENI. This CDR3 comprises 13 residues. V lost 5 bases to trimming and J lost 2 bases, with 7 bases between them. The DNA of the CDR3 is TGTGCCAGCTCAACCGGAGGCAATCAGCCCCAGCATTTT. Residues: CASSTGGNQPQHF.

The chain links TRBV5-1 to TRBJ2-7, with TRBD2 matching 14 bases. There are 16 residues in the CDR3. V gave up 4 bases and J gave up 0 bases; unmatched junction bases: 3. CDR1 is SGHRS and CDR2 is YFSETQ in the germline V gene. DNA for the CDR3: TGCGCCAGCAGCCGGGGACTAGCGGGGGCCTCCTACGAGCAGTACTTC. This encodes CASSRGLAGASYEQYF.